This T cell receptor (beta chain) was observed in a study of T cell responses to AZD1222 COVID-19 vaccine. About the research overall: Pooling was applied to second doses at about 4 or about 12 weeks. Study findings and constraints: Clonal diversity was possibly underestimated, and the donors were mostly white British, with more females. The peak T cell response came first, and repertoires were sampled only after it.

Comment on this clone: Antigen unknown.

With 3 bases removed from V and 2 bases from J, the gap between germline ends came to 8 bases. The germline V gene has CDR1 LGHDT and CDR2 YNNKEL (reference sequence). There are 14 residues in the CDR3. Sequenced by immunoSEQ multiplex PCR; TCRdb stores in-frame clones only, minus some. The sample holds some 130,000 clones, around 84% seen once. This receptor was taken from an adult in good health. The chain joins TRBV3-1 (or the pseudogene TRBV3-2) to TRBJ1-3, with D perhaps TRBD1 (5 bases). The starting material was peripheral blood, obtained on day 0 of AZD1222 vaccination. CDR3: CASSQRGTGNTIYF. The CDR3, as DNA: TGTGCCAGCAGCCAGAGGGGCACTGGAAACACCATATATTTT.